Presented here are 27 T cell receptor beta chains from one specimen sequenced in a study of T cell changes during pregnancy in multiple sclerosis. The data were produced by immunoSEQ multiplex PCR, yet TCRdb's version contains in-frame clones alone and is incomplete. The sample contains about 32,000 clones, roughly nine tenths of which appear only once. The material was CD8+ T cells from peripheral blood mononuclear cells, obtained in the second trimester of pregnancy. The source of these receptors is a female donor with multiple sclerosis, enrolled in a pregnancy study.

The chain links TRBV19 to TRBJ2-1; 11 positions match TRBD2. Trimming took 4 bases from V and 6 from J; bases not matched to a gene: 5. There are 15 residues in the CDR3. Germline V lookup: CDR1 LNHDA, CDR2 SQIVND (reference sequence). This CDR3 is CASSTSGRCGNEQFF. In DNA form, the CDR3 reads TGTGCCAGTAGTACTAGCGGGAGGTGCGGCAATGAGCAGTTCTTC.

The chain uses TRBV7-3 and TRBJ1-1; 7 bases map to TRBD1. Germline V gives CDR1 SGHTA, CDR2 FQGTGA. V was pared by 1 base and J by 7 bases, with 6 bases of the junction left unmatched. The length of the CDR3 is 14 residues. For the CDR3, the DNA is TGTGCCAGCAGCTTAAAGGGGGCGGATGGTGAAGCTTTCTTT. This codes for CASSLKGADGEAFF.

This chain connects TRBV19 to TRBJ1-1, with TRBD1 identical over 11 bases. The CDR3 consists of 14 residues. From germline, CDR1 is LNHDA and CDR2 SQIVND (reference sequence). J lost 3 bases, V lost 5 bases, and 2 bases had no gene match. CDR3 residues: CASSGDRGDTEAFF. The CDR3 region has the DNA TGTGCCAGTAGTGGGGACAGGGGGGACACTGAAGCTTTCTTT.

V and J are TRBV6-6 and TRBJ1-1; D remains ambiguous. The V gene lost 6 bases and the J gene lost 6 bases, with 11 bases spanning the gap. The germline gives CDR1 MNHNY, CDR2 SVGAGI (reference sequence). This CDR3 has 12 residues. CDR3 in amino acids: CASSPDNAEAFF. In DNA form, the CDR3 reads TGTGCCAGCAGCCCCGACAACGCTGAAGCTTTCTTT.

This chain connects TRBV4-1 to TRBJ1-4, with D maybe TRBD1 (5 bases). Germline-derived CDR1 and CDR2 are MGHRA and YSYEKL. The V end lost 0 bases, the J end lost 5 bases, and 16 bases lay between the germline ends. The CDR3 is made up of 17 amino acids. The CDR3 sequence is CASSQETSQGANEKLFF. Here the CDR3 DNA reads TGCGCCAGCAGCCAAGAAACTTCGCAGGGCGCGAATGAAAAACTGTTTTTT.

V and J are TRBV28 and TRBJ2-7; 8 bases line up with TRBD2. The CDR3 consists of 11 residues. J lost 7 bases, V lost 7 bases, and 3 bases had no gene match. Germline loops: CDR1 MDHEN, CDR2 SYDVKM. The CDR3 is CASNAGGEQYF. The CDR3 region has the DNA TGTGCCAGCAACGCGGGGGGAGAGCAGTACTTC.

The CDR3 reads CASSEYQVNEQFF. The CDR3 nucleotides are TGCGCCAGCAGTGAGTACCAGGTGAATGAGCAGTTCTTC. The V gene is TRBV10-1, the J gene TRBJ2-1; D ambiguous. This CDR3 spans 13 amino acids. Germline values: CDR1 WNHNN, CDR2 SYGVQD (reference sequence). V lost 1 base, J lost 7 bases, and 8 bases lay in between.

This clone was detected once. The rearrangement links TRBV4-1 to TRBJ2-7; 9 bases match TRBD1. From germline, CDR1 is MGHRA and CDR2 YSYEKL. This CDR3 spans 17 amino acids. V lost 0 bases and J lost 4; bases outside the gene matches: 10. The CDR3 spells CASSQEYGPDRGYEQYF. CDR3 nucleotide sequence: TGCGCCAGCAGCCAAGAATATGGTCCTGACAGGGGGTACGAGCAGTACTTC.

The rearrangement uses TRBV27 and TRBJ2-1; 9 positions agree with TRBD2. Trimming removed 3 bases from V and 9 bases from J; junction bases left unmatched: 6. In germline, CDR1 is MNHEY, CDR2 SMNVEV (reference sequence). The length of the CDR3 is 14 residues. CDR3 amino acids: CASSLRRGGREQFF. The CDR3 nucleotides read TGTGCCAGCAGTTTGCGGCGGGGGGGCCGTGAGCAGTTCTTC.

This chain uses TRBV4-2 with TRBJ1-6; D call uncertain. Germline CDR1 is LGHNA and CDR2 is YNFKEQ. Trimming removed 3 bases from V and 5 bases from J, with 17 bases in between. The CDR3 covers 17 residues. The CDR3 DNA follows: TGTGCCAGCAGCCATGGCGATGGAGGGCTTGATAATTCACCCCTCCACTTT. Amino acids: CASSHGDGGLDNSPLHF.

The CDR3 sequence: CASNWAGGDEQFF. The CDR3, as DNA: TGCGCCAGCAATTGGGCCGGGGGGGATGAGCAGTTCTTC. This sequence joins TRBV10-2 and TRBJ2-1, with 8 nucleotides matching TRBD2. V lost 7 bases and J lost 8; bases outside the gene matches: 7. This CDR3 comprises 13 residues. Germline loops: CDR1 WSHSY, CDR2 SAAADI.

The chain uses TRBV7-9 and TRBJ1-3; TRBD1 aligns across 8 bases. This CDR3 region has 15 residues. Germline CDR1 SEHNR, CDR2 FQNEAQ (reference sequence). Trimming took 4 bases from V and 4 from J; bases not matched to a gene: 6. As DNA, the CDR3 is TGTGCCAGCAGCTCCCTAGGACAGGGAGGAAACACCATATATTTT. Translation: CASSSLGQGGNTIYF.

The rearrangement uses TRBV19 and TRBJ2-1, with D maybe TRBD2 (5 bases). The CDR3 length is 13 residues. CDR1 and CDR2 from the germline V gene are LNHDA and SQIVND (reference sequence). V shed 3 bases and J shed 9 bases, with 12 bases lying between them. The CDR3 here is CASSIGSGTEQFF. CDR3 coding DNA: TGTGCCAGTAGTATTGGAAGCGGCACTGAGCAGTTCTTC.

In this sample, this clone turned up once. The rearrangement links TRBV5-5 to TRBJ1-2; TRBD1 is a possible D gene (5 bases). The CDR3 contains 15 residues. Germline V gene sequence: CDR1 SGHKS, CDR2 YYEKEE (reference sequence). Trimming left V 0 bases short and J 7 bases short, with 16 bases between. For the CDR3, the DNA is TGTGCCAGCAGCTTGGATCGGGGGATTGCGGGTGGCTACACCTTC. It translates to CASSLDRGIAGGYTF.

The chain employs TRBV29-1 and TRBJ1-2; D ambiguous. CDR1 and CDR2 (germline): SQVTM, ANQGSEA. Trimming left V 6 bases short and J 3 bases short, with 14 bases between. This CDR3 comprises 13 residues. CDR3 in amino acids: CSVRARNDYGYTF. The CDR3 nucleotides are TGCAGCGTGAGGGCCAGGAATGACTATGGCTACACCTTC.

This clone has a handful of counts. The genes are TRBV27 and TRBJ1-2; perhaps TRBD1 as D (5 bases). V lost 7 bases and J 4 bases, leaving 13 bases between the germline ends. Germline V gene data show CDR1 as MNHEY and CDR2 as SMNVEV (reference sequence). The CDR3 extends over 13 amino acids. The CDR3 protein is CASTRGGGYGYTF. CDR3 nucleotides: TGTGCCAGCACCCGGGGGGGAGGCTATGGCTACACCTTC.

This chain links TRBV7-2 with TRBJ1-2; 8 bases line up with TRBD1. V was clipped by 5 bases and J by 6 bases; unmatched bases: 17. Germline values: CDR1 SGHTA, CDR2 FQGNSA. CDR3 size: 17 residues. The CDR3 DNA reads as TGTGCCAGCAGCCCTTCTGGGTGGTGGCAGGGGGCGGATGGCTACACCTTC. Protein product: CASSPSGWWQGADGYTF.

The chain carries TRBV7-9 and TRBJ1-1; 7 bases are shared with TRBD1. Losses at the gene ends were 1 base for V and 8 bases for J; bases not matched to a gene: 7. Germline CDR1 reads SEHNR; CDR2 reads FQNEAQ (reference sequence). The CDR3 has 14 amino acids. The CDR3 sequence is CASSLVRQGEEAFF. CDR3 DNA sequence: TGTGCCAGCAGCTTAGTCCGACAGGGCGAGGAAGCTTTCTTT.

This clone was detected only once. The chain uses TRBV7-9 and TRBJ2-2, with 9 bases that match TRBD2. The CDR3 spans 16 residues. V gave up 2 bases and J gave up 6 bases; unmatched junction bases: 7. Germline V gene data show CDR1 as SEHNR and CDR2 as FQNEAQ (reference sequence). The CDR3 coding sequence is TGTGCCAGCAGCTTAAGGCGGGAGGGCCCTCCCGGGGAGCTGTTTTTT. Amino acids: CASSLRREGPPGELFF.

The chain is built from TRBV9 and TRBJ2-7, with 11 bases fitting TRBD2. The ends lost 4 bases at V and 0 bases at J; junction bases unmatched: 12. The germline gives CDR1 SGDLS, CDR2 YYNGEE. The CDR3 extends over 18 amino acids. CDR3 sequence: CASSSPTSGDYGSYEQYF. CDR3 DNA sequence: TGTGCCAGCAGCTCCCCGACTAGCGGGGACTATGGCTCCTACGAGCAGTACTTC.

The rearrangement links TRBV7-9 to TRBJ2-7; 9 bases line up with TRBD2. Germline V gene lookup returns CDR1 SEHNR and CDR2 FQNEAQ (reference sequence). Trimming took 7 bases from V and 5 from J; bases not matched to a gene: 6. This CDR3 has 13 residues. CDR3 DNA sequence: TGTGCCAGCACCTATAGCGGGAGCCACGAGCAGTACTTC. This sequence encodes CASTYSGSHEQYF.

The J gene is TRBJ2-1, the V gene TRBV5-1, with TRBD1 identical over 7 bases. Unmatched junction bases numbered 14, after V lost 1 base and J lost 7 bases. CDR1 and CDR2 (germline): SGHRS, YFSETQ. CDR3 length: 17 residues. The CDR3 nucleotides read TGCGCCAGCAGCTTGATGGAAGACAGGGTTGAAAGAAATGAGCAGTTCTTC. This codes for CASSLMEDRVERNEQFF.

A few counts support this clone. The V gene is TRBV27, the J gene TRBJ1-2; 9 nucleotides agree with TRBD1. V lost 6 bases to trimming and J lost 5 bases; unmatched junction nucleotides: 7. This CDR3 is built from 14 residues. The germline gives CDR1 MNHEY, CDR2 SMNVEV (reference sequence). The CDR3 reads CASSSPGQGYGYTF. CDR3 bases: TGTGCCAGCAGCTCACCGGGACAGGGTTATGGCTACACCTTC.

The J gene is TRBJ2-3, the V gene TRBV6-5; TRBD2 aligns across 12 bases. The CDR3 is made up of 15 amino acids. The germline V gene encodes CDR1 MNHEY and CDR2 SVGAGI. Losses at the gene ends were 6 bases for V and 4 bases for J; bases not matched to a gene: 5. The CDR3 protein is CASSRTSGEADTQYF. The CDR3 bases are TGTGCCAGCAGCAGGACTAGCGGGGAGGCAGATACGCAGTATTTT.

This clone was detected only once. V and J are TRBV19 and TRBJ2-7; D possibly corresponds to TRBD2 (6 bases). This CDR3 is 15 amino acids long. Trimming removed 5 bases at V and 1 base at J, with 15 bases between. Germline V gene lookup returns CDR1 LNHDA and CDR2 SQIVND (reference sequence). The CDR3 loop is CASSAIPGESYEQYF. The CDR3 nucleotides are TGTGCCAGTAGTGCAATACCGGGGGAGTCCTACGAGCAGTACTTC.

The chain combines TRBV6-5 with TRBJ1-4; D is ambiguous. This CDR3 is 13 amino acids long. Germline CDR1 and CDR2: MNHEY and SVGAGI. V was cut by 9 bases and J by 0 bases, with 8 bases left in between. CDR3 loop: CASTSSTNEKLFF. The CDR3 region has the DNA TGTGCCAGTACGAGCTCAACTAATGAAAAACTGTTTTTT.

The rearrangement joins TRBV19 to TRBJ2-7; no firm D call. Germline CDR1 reads LNHDA; CDR2 reads SQIVND (reference sequence). V was trimmed by 3 bases and J by 2 bases, leaving 8 bases between them. The CDR3 is 13 amino acids. The CDR3 loop reads CASSIQATYEQYF. The DNA of the CDR3 is TGTGCCAGTAGTATTCAGGCTACCTACGAGCAGTACTTC.